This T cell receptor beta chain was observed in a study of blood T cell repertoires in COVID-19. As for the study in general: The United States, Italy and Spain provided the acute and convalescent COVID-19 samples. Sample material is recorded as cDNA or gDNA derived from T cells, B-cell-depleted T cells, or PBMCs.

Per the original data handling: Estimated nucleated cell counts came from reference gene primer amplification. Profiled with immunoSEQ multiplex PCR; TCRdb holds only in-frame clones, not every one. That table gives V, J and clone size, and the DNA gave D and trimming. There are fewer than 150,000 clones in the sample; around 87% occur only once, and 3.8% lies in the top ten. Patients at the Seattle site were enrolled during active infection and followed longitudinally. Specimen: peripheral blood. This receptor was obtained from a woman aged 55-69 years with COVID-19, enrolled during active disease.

The CDR3 DNA is TGTGCCAGCAGCCAAGAGCTCTTGTCACCCCTCCACTTT. Protein product: CASSQELLSPLHF. The chain links TRBV12-3 or TRBV12-4 to TRBJ1-6, with D unresolved. Trimming removed 6 bases at V and 10 bases at J, with 13 bases between. This CDR3 is built from 13 residues.